This TCR beta chain was sequenced in a study of cytomegalovirus exposure and HLA in healthy donors. In the PCR, 60 Vbeta and 13 Jbeta primers were used. As processed by the authors: Later reanalysis found 60 million to 90 million unique TCR beta chains, roughly 9.9 million of them shared. Clones were sequenced by immunoSEQ multiplex PCR, and TCRdb holds only the in-frame ones, with some missing. V, J and clone size are taken as reported in that table, and D and trimming were inferred from the DNA itself. The data contain about 140,000 clones, 70% to 80% of them seen just once; the ten biggest clones take up approximately 15%. Germline values: CDR1 GTSNPN, CDR2 SVGIG (reference sequence). V was cut by 0 bases and J by 5 bases, with 10 bases left in between. The CDR3 consists of 13 residues.

The sequenced material came from PBMCs. The clonotype comes from a woman aged 40 to 50 in good health and CMV-seronegative. The gene calls are TRBV30 and TRBJ2-5; D may be TRBD1 (5 bases). Written as DNA, the CDR3 is TGTGCCTGGAGTGTACAGGTGAAGGAGACCCAGTACTTC. It codes for CAWSVQVKETQYF. Full variable domain (outside the CDR3, taken from reference TRBV30 and TRBJ2-5): SQTIHQWPATLVQPVGSPLSLECTVEGTSNPNLYWYRQAAGRGLQLLFYSVGIGQISSEVPQNLSASRPQDRQFILSSKKLLLSDSGFYLCAWSVQVKETQYFGPGTRLLVL.